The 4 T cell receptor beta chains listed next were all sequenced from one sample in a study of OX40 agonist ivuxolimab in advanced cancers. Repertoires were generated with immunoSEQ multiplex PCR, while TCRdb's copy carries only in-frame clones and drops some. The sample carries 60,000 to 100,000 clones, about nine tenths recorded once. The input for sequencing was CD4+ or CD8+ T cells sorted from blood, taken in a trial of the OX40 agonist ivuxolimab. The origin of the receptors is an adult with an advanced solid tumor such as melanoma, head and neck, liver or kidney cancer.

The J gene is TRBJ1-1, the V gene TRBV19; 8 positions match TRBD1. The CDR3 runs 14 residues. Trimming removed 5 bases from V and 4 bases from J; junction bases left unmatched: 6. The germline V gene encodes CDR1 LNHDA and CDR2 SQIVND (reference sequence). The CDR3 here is CASSSRTGPTEAFF. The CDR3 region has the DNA TGTGCCAGTAGTTCGAGGACAGGGCCCACTGAAGCTTTCTTT.

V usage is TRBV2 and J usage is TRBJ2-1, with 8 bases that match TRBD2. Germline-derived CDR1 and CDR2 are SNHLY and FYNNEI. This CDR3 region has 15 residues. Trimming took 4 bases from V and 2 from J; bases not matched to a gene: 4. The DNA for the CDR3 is TGTGCCAGCAGTGTGGGTAGCGGGGCCTACAATGAGCAGTTCTTC. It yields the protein CASSVGSGAYNEQFF.

The CDR3 nucleotides are TGTGCCAGCTCACCACGAGGGGGGCCCTCCTACGAGCAGTACTTC. This translates into CASSPRGGPSYEQYF. This sequence joins TRBV18 and TRBJ2-7; the D call may be TRBD1 or TRBD2 (6 bases each). Germline assignment: CDR1 KGHSH and CDR2 LQKENI. V lost 1 base, J lost 0 bases, and 10 bases lay in between. The CDR3 extends over 15 amino acids.

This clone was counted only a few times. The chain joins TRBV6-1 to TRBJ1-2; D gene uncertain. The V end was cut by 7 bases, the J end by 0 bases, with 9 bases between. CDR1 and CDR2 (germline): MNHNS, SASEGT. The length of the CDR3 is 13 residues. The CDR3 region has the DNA TGTGCCAGCATCCTGGACGCTAACTATGGCTACACCTTC. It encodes CASILDANYGYTF.